This T cell receptor (beta chain) derives from a study of blood T cell repertoires in COVID-19. This clone was recorded once. The CDR3 is 15 residues long. V lost 2 bases and J 1 base, leaving 11 bases between the germline ends. Germline values: CDR1 MNHNS, CDR2 SASEGT. Libraries were prepared by immunoSEQ multiplex PCR; TCRdb keeps only in-frame clonotypes and omits some of them. The sample carries 55,000 to 65,000 clones, more than 80% recorded once. The sample comprised peripheral blood. The chain links TRBV6-1 to TRBJ1-1; TRBD1 might be the D (6 bases). This clonotype was obtained from a man aged 55-75 years with COVID-19, enrolled during active disease. CDR3 in amino acids: CASSERPRGNTEAFF. The CDR3 DNA reads TGTGCCAGCAGTGAAAGGCCCAGGGGGAACACTGAAGCTTTCTTT.